One T cell receptor beta chain is described in this entry. The antigen remains undetermined. V was trimmed by 3 bases and J by 5 bases, leaving 13 bases between them. The CDR3 sequence is 14 residues long. Germline V gene lookup returns CDR1 MNHEY and CDR2 SMNVEV (reference sequence). This specimen comes from a study of CD4 T cells in relation to SARS-CoV-2 and coronaviruses. Sequenced by immunoSEQ multiplex PCR; TCRdb stores in-frame clones only, minus some. The table includes more than 25,000 clones, approximately 76% detected once. Before the COVID-19 pandemic, during about 2011-2019, CD4+ T cells were taken from unexposed donors. CD4+ T cells were isolated from the cells after more than nine days of culture. Cells permitting, SARS-CoV-2 S/N and four cold-coronavirus spikes were tested on unexposed-donor CD4+ T cells. Cultures held under 2.5 million PBMCs per well with approximately 10 IU/ml IL-2.

Specimen: CD4+ T cells from PBMCs, cultured in vitro. This clonotype was obtained from a human donor in good health. V is TRBV27 and J is TRBJ2-5; D is possibly TRBD1 (5 bases). CDR3 DNA: TGTGCCAGCAGTTTTCAGGGTTTTTCTGAGACCCAGTACTTC. Translated, it gives CASSFQGFSETQYF.